This T cell receptor (beta chain) was found in a study of human CD8 memory T cell subsets. Making the TCR beta libraries relied on UMI-labeled 5' RACE. TCRdb reprocessed the 5' RACE reads, with one entry per CDR3 protein and no DNA. This specimen shows under 20,000 distinct CDR3 sequences; the ten leading clones hold about 5.4%. CDR1 SGHDN and CDR2 FVKESK come from the germline V gene. This CDR3 spans 12 amino acids. The clonotype was recovered from a human donor in good health. V usage is TRBV14 and J usage is TRBJ2-5. The sequencing sample was made of CD8+ T cells from PBMCs. The CDR3 is CASSQVGETQYF.